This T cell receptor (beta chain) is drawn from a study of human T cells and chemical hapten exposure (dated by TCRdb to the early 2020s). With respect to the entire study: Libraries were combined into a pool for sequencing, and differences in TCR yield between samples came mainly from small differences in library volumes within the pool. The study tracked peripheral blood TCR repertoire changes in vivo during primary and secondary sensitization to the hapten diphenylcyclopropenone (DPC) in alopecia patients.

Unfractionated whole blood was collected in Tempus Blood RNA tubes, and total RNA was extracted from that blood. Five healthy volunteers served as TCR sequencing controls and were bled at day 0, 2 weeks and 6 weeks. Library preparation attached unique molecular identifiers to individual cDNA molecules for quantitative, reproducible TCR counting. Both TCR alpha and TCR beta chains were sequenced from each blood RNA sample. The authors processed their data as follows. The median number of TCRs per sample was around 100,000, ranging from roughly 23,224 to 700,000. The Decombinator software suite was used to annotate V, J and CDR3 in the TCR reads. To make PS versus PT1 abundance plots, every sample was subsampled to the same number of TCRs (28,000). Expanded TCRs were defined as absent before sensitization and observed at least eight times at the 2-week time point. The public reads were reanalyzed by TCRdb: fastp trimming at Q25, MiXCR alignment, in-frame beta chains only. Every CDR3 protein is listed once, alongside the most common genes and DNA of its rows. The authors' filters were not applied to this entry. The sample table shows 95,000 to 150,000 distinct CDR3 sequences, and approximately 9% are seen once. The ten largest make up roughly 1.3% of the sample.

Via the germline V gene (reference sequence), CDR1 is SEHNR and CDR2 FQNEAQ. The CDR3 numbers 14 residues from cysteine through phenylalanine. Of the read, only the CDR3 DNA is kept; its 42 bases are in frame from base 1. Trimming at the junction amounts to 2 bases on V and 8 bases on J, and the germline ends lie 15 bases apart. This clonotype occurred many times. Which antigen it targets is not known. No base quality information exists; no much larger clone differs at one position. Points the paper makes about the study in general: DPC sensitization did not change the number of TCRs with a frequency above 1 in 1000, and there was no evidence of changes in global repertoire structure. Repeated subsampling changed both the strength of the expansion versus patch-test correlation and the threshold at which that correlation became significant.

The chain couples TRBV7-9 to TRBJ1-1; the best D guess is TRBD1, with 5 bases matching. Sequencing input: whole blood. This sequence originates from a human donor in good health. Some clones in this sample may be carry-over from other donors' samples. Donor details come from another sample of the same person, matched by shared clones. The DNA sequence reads TGTGCCAGCAGCTTATCCCAGCAGGGTCAGGAAGCTTTCTTT. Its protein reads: CASSLSQQGQEAFF.